The 10 T cell receptor beta chains below all came from one sample that was sequenced in a study of CD8 T cells in Susac syndrome. Random hexamers primed reverse transcription of roughly 0.5 to 1 ug RNA. TCRdb called the immunoSEQ multiplex PCR reads again in MiXCR, with one record for every CDR3 protein. The table has 300,000 to 350,000 distinct CDR3 sequences, under 95% seen once. Sequenced material: CD4+ T cells from PBMCs. The receptors were gathered from a human donor with multiple sclerosis.

This clonotype was observed once. The chain employs TRBV25-1 and TRBJ1-5, with D unclear. The length of the CDR3 is 13 residues. V lost 5 bases and J lost 3, with 8 bases in between. Germline V gene data show CDR1 as MGHDK and CDR2 as SYGVNS. CDR3 in amino acids: CASSHSNNQPQHF. The CDR3 nucleotides read TGTGCCAGCAGTCACAGTAACAATCAGCCCCAGCATTTT.

In its sample, this clonotype was seen a few times. The rearrangement joins TRBV7-9 to TRBJ2-7; 7 bases align to TRBD1. The V segment lost 5 bases and the J segment 4 bases; nucleotides outside the gene matches: 11. The germline V gene has CDR1 SEHNR and CDR2 FQNEAQ (reference sequence). This CDR3 is built from 15 residues. DNA of the CDR3: TGTGCCAGCAGCCCGGACAGGCTCCAAGAGTACGAGCAGTACTTC. This codes for CASSPDRLQEYEQYF. The whole variable domain, remainder taken from reference TRBV7-9 and TRBJ2-7, is DTGVSQNPRHKITKRGQNVTFRCDPISEHNRLYWYRQTLGQGPEFLTYFQNEAQLEKSRLLSDRFSAERPKGSFSTLEIQRTEQGDSAMYLCASSPDRLQEYEQYFGPGTRLTVT.

This chain uses TRBV7-2 with TRBJ2-1; possibly TRBD2 for D (6 bases). This CDR3 has 15 amino acids. Germline V CDR1 and CDR2: SGHTA, FQGNSA. Deletions cut 5 bases from V and 13 bases from J, with 24 bases between. Written as DNA, the CDR3 is TGTGCCAGCAGCCCTTACGGGGGTGTAGGAGATAAACAGTTCTTC. Its translation is CASSPYGGVGDKQFF.

V usage is TRBV18 and J usage is TRBJ1-1, with D hard to call. The CDR3 sequence is 13 residues long. The V gene lost 5 bases and the J gene lost 0 bases, with 7 bases spanning the gap. CDR1 is KGHSH, CDR2 LQKENI, per germline. The CDR3 protein is CASSSGMNTEAFF. CDR3 bases: TGTGCCAGCTCATCCGGGATGAACACTGAAGCTTTCTTT.

The rearrangement uses TRBV20-1 and TRBJ2-1; no clear D gene. CDR3 length: 13 amino acids. CDR1 DFQATT and CDR2 SNEGSKA come from the germline V gene (reference sequence). The V end lost 6 bases, the J end lost 0 bases, and 9 bases lay between the germline ends. The CDR3 coding sequence is TGCAGTGCCCGGTTGAGCTCCTACAATGAGCAGTTCTTC. This encodes CSARLSSYNEQFF.

The gene calls are TRBV3-1 and TRBJ2-5; 10 nucleotides line up with TRBD2. J gave up 2 bases and V 3 bases, and 3 bases lay outside the gene matches. Germline V gene lookup returns CDR1 LGHDT and CDR2 YNNKEL (reference sequence). The CDR3 spans 15 residues. The DNA for the CDR3 is TGTGCCAGCAGCCATGGACTAGCGGTACAAGAGACCCAGTACTTC. The encoded protein is CASSHGLAVQETQYF.

About this clonotype itself: This CDR3 fails to terminate in the conserved phenylalanine or tryptophan, so it likely reflects a read error. The chain has TRBV14 and TRBJ2-1; unclear D gene. Germline V gene sequence: CDR1 SGHDN, CDR2 FVKESK. This CDR3 is 18 amino acids long. With 1 base removed from V and 2 bases from J, the gap between germline ends came to 18 bases. CDR3 nucleotides: TGTGCCAGCAGCCAAGTATCTATTTGGACCTTAACCTACAATGAGCAGTTCTCC. Translated, it gives CASSQVSIWTLTYNEQFS.

This chain connects TRBV3-1 to TRBJ1-2, with D possibly TRBD1 on 5 matching bases. Trimming left V 5 bases short and J 4 bases short, with 17 bases between. CDR3 length equals 15 residues. Germline V gene lookup returns CDR1 LGHDT and CDR2 YNNKEL (reference sequence). The CDR3 is CASSYRDPRGYGYTF. The CDR3 DNA sequence: TGTGCCAGCAGCTACCGGGACCCGAGGGGCTATGGCTACACCTTC.

The chain links TRBV3-1 to TRBJ2-5; D perhaps matches TRBD1 (5 bases). The germline CDR1 and CDR2 sequences are LGHDT and YNNKEL (reference sequence). V was shortened by 1 base and J by 5 bases, with 8 bases between the two germline ends. This CDR3 has 13 residues. CDR3 sequence reads: CASSQGQPETQYF. CDR3 bases: TGTGCCAGCAGCCAAGGACAGCCGGAGACCCAGTACTTC.

The genes are TRBV5-1 and TRBJ2-5, with 7 bases lining up with TRBD1. Germline-derived CDR1 and CDR2 are SGHRS and YFSETQ. The CDR3 runs to 14 residues. V lost 0 bases, J lost 3 bases, and 2 bases stayed unmatched. The CDR3 sequence: CASSLGDREETQYF. DNA for the CDR3: TGCGCCAGCAGCTTGGGGGACAGAGAAGAGACCCAGTACTTC.